The 9 T cell receptor beta chains given below trace back to one sample, sequenced in a study of T-cell memory formation after mild COVID-19. TCRdb re-derived calls from the 5' RACE reads in MiXCR, one entry per CDR3 protein. The sample holds some 320,000 distinct CDR3 sequences, 13% to 15% seen once. Input material: PBMCs or a T cell subset sorted from them (not recorded which). All receptors come from a man younger than 30 who had mild COVID-19 (a few samples of this study predate the infection). Cell type and time point are not known.

The chain carries TRBV2 and TRBJ2-1; 7 bases line up with TRBD1. Unmatched junction bases numbered 14, after V lost 6 bases and J lost 0 bases. CDR3 length: 18 residues. Germline assignment: CDR1 SNHLY and CDR2 FYNNEI. CDR3 coding DNA: TGTGCCAGCAGCTCCCGACAGGGTTTGGTGAGCTCCTACAATGAGCAGTTCTTC. It codes for CASSSRQGLVSSYNEQFF.

Only a few counts were recorded for this clonotype. CDR3 amino acids: CASSKGLVGQETQYF. The CDR3 DNA sequence: TGTGCCAGCAGCAAGGGACTAGTGGGCCAAGAGACCCAGTACTTC. The chain couples TRBV7-8 to TRBJ2-5; 8 bases match TRBD2. Germline lookup yields CDR1 SGHVS and CDR2 FQNEAQ. The CDR3 has 15 residues. The J segment lost 1 base and the V segment lost 5 bases, leaving 6 bases of the junction unmatched.

Only a few counts were recorded for this clonotype. V is TRBV7-2 and J is TRBJ1-2, with a tentative D call TRBD1 (5 bases). Per the germline V gene, CDR1 is SGHTA and CDR2 is FQGNSA. The CDR3 totals 13 residues. The V end lost 2 bases, the J end lost 4 bases, and 8 bases lay between the germline ends. The CDR3 coding sequence is TGTGCCAGCAGCTTAAACAGGCTCTATGGCTACACCTTC. Its translation: CASSLNRLYGYTF. The variable domain in full, completed from reference TRBV7-2 and TRBJ1-2, reads GAGVSQSPSNKVTEKGKDVELRCDPISGHTALYWYRQSLGQGLEFLIYFQGNSAPDKSGLPSDRFSAERTGGSVSTLTIQRTQQEDSAVYLCASSLNRLYGYTFGSGTRLTVV.

This clonotype was counted between two and nine times. This rearrangement joins TRBV5-1 to TRBJ2-7; D is undetermined. The CDR3 consists of 14 residues. The V and J ends lost 2 bases and 1 base respectively, with 10 bases between them. Germline V gene data show CDR1 as SGHRS and CDR2 as YFSETQ. The CDR3 sequence is CASSLGLGSYEQYV. Here the CDR3 DNA reads TGCGCCAGCAGCTTAGGATTAGGGTCCTACGAGCAGTACGTC.

J is TRBJ1-2 and V is TRBV18; D call uncertain. Germline V lookup: CDR1 KGHSH, CDR2 LQKENI. Trimming took off 4 bases at V and 0 bases at J, with 6 bases between the two ends. The CDR3 has 13 residues. CDR3 sequence reads: CASSHLANYGYTF. The CDR3 DNA is TGTGCCAGCTCACACTTAGCTAACTATGGCTACACCTTC.

This chain joins TRBV29-1 and TRBJ2-7, with 15 bases aligning to TRBD2. With 6 bases clipped from V and 6 bases from J, the junction kept 6 bases outside the gene matches. The CDR3 runs to 14 residues. Germline lookup yields CDR1 SQVTM and CDR2 ANQGSEA. CDR3 nucleotide sequence: TGCAGCGTCCGGACTAGCGGGGGGGCAAGCGAGCAGTACGTC. This translates into CSVRTSGGASEQYV.

J is TRBJ2-5 and V is TRBV4-3, with 10 positions matching TRBD1. Germline loops: CDR1 LGHNA, CDR2 YSLEER. The CDR3 is 16 residues long. Trimming at V came to 2 bases and at J to 4 bases, leaving 7 bases not matched to a gene. The CDR3 DNA follows: TGCGCCAGCAGCCAAAACCCGACAGGGGGCAGAGAGACCCAGTACTTC. It codes for CASSQNPTGGRETQYF.

This clonotype was counted only a few times. This sequence joins TRBV6-5 and TRBJ2-7; D is ambiguous. In germline, CDR1 is MNHEY, CDR2 SVGAGI. The CDR3 is 12 amino acids. Trimming removed 6 bases from V and 12 bases from J, with 18 bases in between. The CDR3 coding sequence is TGTGCCAGCAGCCCAGATGATGGGCAGCGGTACGTC. This gives the protein CASSPDDGQRYV.

The chain uses TRBV7-9 and TRBJ1-1, with a weak D call TRBD1 (5 bases). This CDR3 is 13 amino acids long. Trimming cost V 5 bases and J 7 bases, with 14 bases left between them. Germline assignment: CDR1 SEHNR and CDR2 FQNEAQ (reference sequence). As DNA, the CDR3 is TGTGCCAGCAGCATGTCGCGACAGTTTGAAGCTTTCTTT. Translation gives CASSMSRQFEAFF.